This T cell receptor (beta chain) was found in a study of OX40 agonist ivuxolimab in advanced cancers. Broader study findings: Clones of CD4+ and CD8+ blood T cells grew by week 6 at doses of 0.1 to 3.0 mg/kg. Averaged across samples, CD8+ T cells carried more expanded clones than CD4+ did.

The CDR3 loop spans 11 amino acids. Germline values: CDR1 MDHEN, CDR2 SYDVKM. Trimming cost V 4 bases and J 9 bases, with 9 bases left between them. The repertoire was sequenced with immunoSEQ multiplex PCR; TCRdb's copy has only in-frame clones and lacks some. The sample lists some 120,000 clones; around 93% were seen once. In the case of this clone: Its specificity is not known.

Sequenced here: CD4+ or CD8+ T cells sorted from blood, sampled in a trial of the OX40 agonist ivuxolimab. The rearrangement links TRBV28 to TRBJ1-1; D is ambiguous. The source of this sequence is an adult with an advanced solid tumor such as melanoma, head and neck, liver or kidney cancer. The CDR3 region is CASSSTYQAFF. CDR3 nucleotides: TGTGCCAGCAGTTCGACGTACCAAGCTTTCTTT.